There are a few counts of the clone carrying this T cell receptor beta chain. Documented time point: patch test 2, 6 weeks after DPC sensitization. Noted treatment: therapeutic diphenylcyclopropenone sensitization with weekly scalp DPC. Using its own MiXCR run on the RACE reads, TCRdb lists one record per CDR3 protein. Of tens of thousands of distinct CDR3 sequences detected, 6.5% to 10% appear once; the ten largest clones hold 3% to 4.5%. The CDR3 is made up of 18 amino acids. The V gene lost 2 bases and the J gene lost 8 bases, with 26 bases spanning the gap. Germline V gene sequence: CDR1 SGHVS, CDR2 FNYEAQ. The entry originates in a study of human T cells and chemical hapten exposure.

The gene calls are TRBV7-6 and TRBJ2-3, with D maybe TRBD2 (7 bases). This material consisted of whole blood, taken in connection with sensitization to the hapten diphenylcyclopropenone (DPC). The receptor comes from a woman between 45 and 65 years old with alopecia areata. Some clones in this sample may be carry-over from other donors' samples. CDR3 DNA: TGTGCCAGCAGCTTATCGTGGGGGCTGGCGGGGGAAGTCGGTACGCAGTATTTT. Amino acids: CASSLSWGLAGEVGTQYF.